This TCR beta chain stems from a study of T cell responses to AZD1222 COVID-19 vaccine. Study-level findings and limits: No day 14 peak samples; only post-peak repertoires were characterized. Reportedly, nearly half of unique spike TCRs recognized epitopes outside B.1.351/B.1.1.7 mutations. Distributed over spike, vaccine-associated CD4 TCRs predominated at 160-218 and 743-854.

Comment on this clone: Its antigen is currently unknown. The junction departs from the called germline gene at one end, perhaps through a read error.

Sequenced by immunoSEQ multiplex PCR; TCRdb stores in-frame clones only, minus some. The sample yields some 120,000 clones, roughly 93% seen once. The V gene's germline CDR1 is SSHAT and CDR2 FNYEAQ (reference sequence). CDR3 length: 17 amino acids. This chain uses TRBV7-7 with TRBJ2-1; the match to TRBD2 covers 10 bases. The material sequenced was peripheral blood, taken on day 0 of AZD1222 vaccination. This TCR was sampled from an adult in good health. In DNA form, the CDR3 reads TGTGCTAGCAGCTTAGCCCCGGCTAGCGGGGGAAACAATGAGCAGTTCTTC. Translated, it gives CASSLAPASGGNNEQFF.